These 8 T cell receptor beta chains were sequenced from one sample in a study of blood T cell repertoires in COVID-19. Only in-frame clones appear in the TCRdb table, and some are missing; sequencing was by immunoSEQ multiplex PCR. Here the sample spans about 140,000 clones, 88% being singletons. Source material: peripheral blood. The receptor source for this set is a human donor with COVID-19, enrolled during active disease. The donor label of this sample is uncertain.

The rearrangement uses TRBV5-1 and TRBJ2-2; maybe TRBD1 (6 bases). The V gene's germline CDR1 is SGHRS and CDR2 YFSETQ. The V and J ends lost 5 bases and 1 base respectively, with 15 bases between them. This CDR3 has 16 residues. The CDR3 is CASSSTGTLNTGELFF. The CDR3, as DNA: TGCGCCAGCAGTTCGACCGGGACACTGAACACCGGGGAGCTGTTTTTT.

The gene calls are TRBV27 and TRBJ2-1; D ambiguous. Germline V gene data show CDR1 as MNHEY and CDR2 as SMNVEV (reference sequence). The ends were cut back, 5 bases at V and 5 bases at J, with 10 bases in the middle. The CDR3 has 13 residues. As DNA, the CDR3 is TGTGCCAGCAGTCTTAGTCGTAACAATGAGCAGTTCTTC. It yields the protein CASSLSRNNEQFF.

The chain is built from TRBV27 and TRBJ1-6; possible D gene TRBD1, 5 bases. Germline CDR1 reads MNHEY; CDR2 reads SMNVEV (reference sequence). This CDR3 region has 16 residues. V lost 5 bases and J lost 2, with 13 bases in between. CDR3 nucleotide sequence: TGTGCCAGCAGTGAGAGCAGGGCGACCTATAATTCACCCCTCCACTTT. Protein product: CASSESRATYNSPLHF.

This sequence joins TRBV12-3 or TRBV12-4 and TRBJ1-2; possible D gene TRBD1, 5 bases. The V gene lost 5 bases and the J gene lost 4 bases, with 11 bases spanning the gap. The CDR3 loop spans 13 amino acids. The CDR3 region has the DNA TGTGCCAGCAGTGGGGGGACTTCCTATGGCTACACCTTC. It translates to CASSGGTSYGYTF.

This clone was seen a single time. This rearrangement joins TRBV6-4 to TRBJ2-3; 8 positions match TRBD2. The CDR3 totals 14 residues. Germline values: CDR1 MRHNA, CDR2 SNTAGT. V lost 2 bases to trimming and J lost 4 bases; unmatched junction nucleotides: 2. In DNA form, the CDR3 reads TGTGCCAGCAGTGACGCTAGCGGGTCAGATACGCAGTATTTT. It is translated as CASSDASGSDTQYF.

The chain recombines TRBV7-3 with TRBJ2-3; 9 bases line up with TRBD2. Germline CDR1 is SGHTA and CDR2 is FQGTGA. V trimming: 2 bases; J trimming: 2 bases; junction bases outside the gene matches: 5. The CDR3 extends over 16 amino acids. The DNA for the CDR3 is TGTGCCAGCAGCTTAGGGTCTAGCGGGGCCACAGATACGCAGTATTTT. It encodes CASSLGSSGATDTQYF.

The V gene is TRBV7-9, the J gene TRBJ1-1, with D unresolved. V lost 3 bases and J 1 base, leaving 6 bases between the germline ends. There are 13 residues in the CDR3. Germline V gene sequence: CDR1 SEHNR, CDR2 FQNEAQ (reference sequence). The CDR3, as DNA: TGTGCCAGCAGCTTCGCACAGAACACTGAAGCTTTCTTT. Translating it yields CASSFAQNTEAFF. Drawing the rest from reference TRBV7-9 and TRBJ1-1, the complete variable domain is DTGVSQNPRHKITKRGQNVTFRCDPISEHNRLYWYRQTLGQGPEFLTYFQNEAQLEKSRLLSDRFSAERPKGSFSTLEIQRTEQGDSAMYLCASSFAQNTEAFFGQGTRLTVV.

The chain has TRBV19 and TRBJ2-2; 7 bases match TRBD1. Trimming removed 10 bases from V and 2 bases from J; junction bases left unmatched: 13. The CDR3 consists of 16 residues. CDR1 is LNHDA and CDR2 is SQIVND in the germline V gene (reference sequence). This CDR3 is CATLSSRDRNTGELFF. The CDR3 DNA sequence: TGTGCCACCCTTTCCAGCCGGGACAGAAACACCGGGGAGCTGTTTTTT.